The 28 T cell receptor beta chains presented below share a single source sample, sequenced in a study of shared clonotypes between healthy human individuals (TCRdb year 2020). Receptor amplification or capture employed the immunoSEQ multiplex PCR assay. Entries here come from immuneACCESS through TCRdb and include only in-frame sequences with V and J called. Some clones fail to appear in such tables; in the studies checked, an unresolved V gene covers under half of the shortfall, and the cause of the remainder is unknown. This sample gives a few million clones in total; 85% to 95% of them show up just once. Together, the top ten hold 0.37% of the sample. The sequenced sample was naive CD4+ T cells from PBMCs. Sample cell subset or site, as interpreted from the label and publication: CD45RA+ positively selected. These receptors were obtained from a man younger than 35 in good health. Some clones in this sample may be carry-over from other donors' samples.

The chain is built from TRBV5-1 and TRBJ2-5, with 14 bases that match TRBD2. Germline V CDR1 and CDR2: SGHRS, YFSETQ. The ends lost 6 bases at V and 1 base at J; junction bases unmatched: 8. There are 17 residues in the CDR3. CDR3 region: CASTPGTSGSFQETQYF. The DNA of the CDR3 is TGCGCCAGCACCCCGGGGACTAGCGGGAGCTTCCAAGAGACCCAGTACTTC.

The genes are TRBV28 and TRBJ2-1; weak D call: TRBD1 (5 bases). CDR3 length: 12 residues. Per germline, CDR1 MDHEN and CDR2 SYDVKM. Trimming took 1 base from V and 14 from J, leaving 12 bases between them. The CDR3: CASSLFVQEKFF. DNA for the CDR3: TGTGCCAGCAGTTTATTCGTACAGGAGAAGTTCTTC.

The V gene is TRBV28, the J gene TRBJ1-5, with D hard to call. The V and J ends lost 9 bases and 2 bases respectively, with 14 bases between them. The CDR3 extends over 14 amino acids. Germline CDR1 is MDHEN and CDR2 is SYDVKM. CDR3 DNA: TGTGCCAGTATTATAGGGTACGGCAATCAGCCCCAGCATTTT. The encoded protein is CASIIGYGNQPQHF.

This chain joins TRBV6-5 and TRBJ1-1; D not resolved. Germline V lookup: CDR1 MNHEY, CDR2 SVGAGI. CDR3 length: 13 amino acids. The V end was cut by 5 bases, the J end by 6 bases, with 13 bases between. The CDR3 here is CASSPRMGPEAFF. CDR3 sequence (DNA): TGTGCCAGCAGTCCGCGGATGGGCCCTGAAGCTTTCTTT.

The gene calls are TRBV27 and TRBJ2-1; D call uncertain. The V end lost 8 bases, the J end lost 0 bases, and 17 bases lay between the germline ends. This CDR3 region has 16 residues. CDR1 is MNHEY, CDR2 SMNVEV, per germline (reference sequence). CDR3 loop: CASRRSQLSSYNEQFF. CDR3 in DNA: TGTGCCAGCCGCCGATCGCAGTTAAGCTCCTACAATGAGCAGTTCTTC.

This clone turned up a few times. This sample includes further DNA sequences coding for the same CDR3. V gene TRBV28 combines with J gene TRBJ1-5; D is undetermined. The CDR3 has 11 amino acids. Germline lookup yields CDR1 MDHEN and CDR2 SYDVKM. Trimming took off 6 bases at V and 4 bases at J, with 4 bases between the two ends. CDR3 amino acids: CASSKNQPQHF. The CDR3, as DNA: TGTGCCAGCAGCAAAAATCAGCCCCAGCATTTT.

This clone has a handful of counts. In DNA, the CDR3 is TGTGCCAGCAGTGAACGCAGGGGGAACTATGGCTACACCTTC. Its protein product is CASSERRGNYGYTF. The V call is TRBV6-1, the J call TRBJ1-2; TRBD1 matches 7 bases. There are 14 residues in the CDR3. The V and J ends lost 2 bases and 2 bases, in that order; junction bases with no gene match: 2. CDR1 is MNHNS and CDR2 is SASEGT in the germline V gene.

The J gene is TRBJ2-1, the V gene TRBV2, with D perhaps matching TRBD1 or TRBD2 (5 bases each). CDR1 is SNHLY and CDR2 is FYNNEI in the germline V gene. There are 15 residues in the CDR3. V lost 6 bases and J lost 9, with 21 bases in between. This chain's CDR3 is CASRTGLGVGGEQFF. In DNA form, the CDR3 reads TGTGCCAGCAGGACCGGACTGGGGGTGGGTGGTGAGCAGTTCTTC. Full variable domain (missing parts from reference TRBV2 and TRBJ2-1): EPEVTQTPSHQVTQMGQEVILRCVPISNHLYFYWYRQILGQKVEFLVSFYNNEISEKSEIFDDQFSVERPDGSNFTLKIRSTKLEDSAMYFCASRTGLGVGGEQFFGPGTRLTVL.

The chain's CDR3 is CASSHTAVVGTDTQYF. The CDR3 DNA follows: TGTGCCAGCAGCCATACAGCGGTAGTCGGCACAGATACGCAGTATTTT. This chain uses TRBV4-2 with TRBJ2-3, with a weak D call TRBD2 (5 bases). Germline V gives CDR1 LGHNA, CDR2 YNFKEQ. There are 16 residues in the CDR3. V lost 3 bases to trimming and J lost 1 base, with 14 bases between them.

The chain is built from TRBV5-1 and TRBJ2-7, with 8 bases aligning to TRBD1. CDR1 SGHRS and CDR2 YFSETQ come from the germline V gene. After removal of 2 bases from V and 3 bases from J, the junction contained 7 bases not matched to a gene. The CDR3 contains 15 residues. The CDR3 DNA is TGCGCCAGCAGCTTCTCGACAGGGGCCGTCTACGAGCAGTACTTC. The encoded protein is CASSFSTGAVYEQYF.

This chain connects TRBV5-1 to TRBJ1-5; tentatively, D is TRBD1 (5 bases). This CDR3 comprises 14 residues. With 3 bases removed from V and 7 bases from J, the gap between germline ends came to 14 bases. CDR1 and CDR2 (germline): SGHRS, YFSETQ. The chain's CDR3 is CASSSYPGEQPQHF. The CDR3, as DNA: TGCGCCAGCAGCTCGTACCCGGGGGAGCAGCCCCAGCATTTT.

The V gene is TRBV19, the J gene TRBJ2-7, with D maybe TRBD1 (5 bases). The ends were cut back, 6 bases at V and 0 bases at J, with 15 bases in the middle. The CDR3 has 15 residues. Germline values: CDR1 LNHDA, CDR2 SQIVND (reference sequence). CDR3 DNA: TGTGCCAGTAGCAGGGCAGGGCTAGACTCCTACGAGCAGTACTTC. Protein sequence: CASSRAGLDSYEQYF.

The CDR3 region is CASSQVSPLPGWTANTWDTEAFF. DNA for the CDR3: TGTGCCAGCAGCCAGGTAAGCCCCCTCCCGGGGTGGACAGCTAACACATGGGACACTGAAGCTTTCTTT. The chain links TRBV14 to TRBJ1-1; perhaps TRBD1 as D (6 bases). The CDR3 length is 23 residues. Germline lookup yields CDR1 SGHDN and CDR2 FVKESK. Trimming cost V 3 bases and J 3 bases, with 38 bases left between them.

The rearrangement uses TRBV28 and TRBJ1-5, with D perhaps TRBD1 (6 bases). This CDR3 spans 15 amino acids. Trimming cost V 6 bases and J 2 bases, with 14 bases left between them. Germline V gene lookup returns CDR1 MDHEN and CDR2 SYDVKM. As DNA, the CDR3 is TGTGCCAGCAGGCGACCGGGGGCCGGCAATCAGCCCCAGCATTTT. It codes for CASRRPGAGNQPQHF.

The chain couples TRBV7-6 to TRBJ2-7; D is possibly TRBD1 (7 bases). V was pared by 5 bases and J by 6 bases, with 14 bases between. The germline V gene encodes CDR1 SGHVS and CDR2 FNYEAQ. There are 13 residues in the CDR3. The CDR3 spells CASSPGTAGEQYF. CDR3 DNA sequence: TGTGCCAGCAGCCCCGGGACAGCGGGCGAGCAGTACTTC.

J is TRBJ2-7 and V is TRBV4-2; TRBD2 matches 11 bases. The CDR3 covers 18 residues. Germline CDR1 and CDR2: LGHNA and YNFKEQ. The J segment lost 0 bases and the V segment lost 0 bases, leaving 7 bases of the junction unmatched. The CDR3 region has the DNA TGTGCCAGCAGCCAAGATGCCGCGGGACTAGCGGACTCCTACGAGCAGTACTTC. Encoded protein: CASSQDAAGLADSYEQYF.

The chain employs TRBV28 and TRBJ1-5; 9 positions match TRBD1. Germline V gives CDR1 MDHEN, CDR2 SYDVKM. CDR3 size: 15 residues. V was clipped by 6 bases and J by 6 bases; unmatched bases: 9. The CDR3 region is CASSLGGTGFQPQHF. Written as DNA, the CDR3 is TGTGCCAGCAGCCTAGGAGGGACAGGGTTTCAGCCCCAGCATTTT.

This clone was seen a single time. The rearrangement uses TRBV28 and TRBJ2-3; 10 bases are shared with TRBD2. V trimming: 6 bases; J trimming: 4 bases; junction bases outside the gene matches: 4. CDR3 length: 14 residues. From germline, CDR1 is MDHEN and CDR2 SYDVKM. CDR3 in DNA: TGTGCCAGCAGATCTAGCGGGAGCGCAGATACGCAGTATTTT. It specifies CASRSSGSADTQYF.

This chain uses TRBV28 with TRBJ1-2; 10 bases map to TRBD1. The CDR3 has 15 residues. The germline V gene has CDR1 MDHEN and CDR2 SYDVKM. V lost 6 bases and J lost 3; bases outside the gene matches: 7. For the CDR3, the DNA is TGTGCCAGCAGGGAAGGGACAGGGGCATACTATGGCTACACCTTC. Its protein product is CASREGTGAYYGYTF.

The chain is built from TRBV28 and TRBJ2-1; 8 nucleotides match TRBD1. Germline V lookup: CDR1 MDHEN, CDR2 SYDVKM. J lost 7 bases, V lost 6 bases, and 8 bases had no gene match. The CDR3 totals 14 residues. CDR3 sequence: CASRQTGARNEQFF. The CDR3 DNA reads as TGTGCCAGCAGGCAGACAGGGGCTCGGAATGAGCAGTTCTTC.

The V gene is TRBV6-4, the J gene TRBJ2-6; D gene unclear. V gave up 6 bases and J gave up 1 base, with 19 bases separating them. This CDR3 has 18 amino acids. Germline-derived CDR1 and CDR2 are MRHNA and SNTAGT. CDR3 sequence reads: CASSELPHLVSGANVLTF. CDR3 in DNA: TGTGCCAGCAGCGAGCTCCCCCACCTGGTTTCTGGGGCCAACGTCCTGACTTTC.

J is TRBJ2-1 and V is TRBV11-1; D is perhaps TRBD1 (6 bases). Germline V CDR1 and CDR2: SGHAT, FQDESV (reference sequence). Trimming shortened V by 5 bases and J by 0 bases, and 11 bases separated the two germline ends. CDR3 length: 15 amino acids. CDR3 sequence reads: CASSPTGSSYNEQFF. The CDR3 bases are TGTGCCAGCAGCCCCACAGGGAGCTCCTACAATGAGCAGTTCTTC.

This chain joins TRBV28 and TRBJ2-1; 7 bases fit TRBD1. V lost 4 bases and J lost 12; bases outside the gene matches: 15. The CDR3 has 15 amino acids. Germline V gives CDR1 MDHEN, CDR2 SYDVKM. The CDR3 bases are TGTGCCAGCAGTTCTCTCGCAGGGGGTCCCTCCAGGCAGTTCTTC. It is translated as CASSSLAGGPSRQFF.

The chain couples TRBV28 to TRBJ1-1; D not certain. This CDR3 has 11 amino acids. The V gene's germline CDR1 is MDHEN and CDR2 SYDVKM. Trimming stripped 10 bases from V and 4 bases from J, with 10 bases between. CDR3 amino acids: CATISGTEAFF. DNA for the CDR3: TGTGCCACTATCAGTGGCACTGAAGCTTTCTTT.

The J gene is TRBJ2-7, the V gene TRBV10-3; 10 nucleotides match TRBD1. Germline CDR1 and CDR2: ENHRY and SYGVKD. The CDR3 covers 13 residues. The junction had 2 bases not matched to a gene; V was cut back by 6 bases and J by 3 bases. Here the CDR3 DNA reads TGTGCCATCAGGGGGACAGGGGACTACGAGCAGTACTTC. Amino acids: CAIRGTGDYEQYF.

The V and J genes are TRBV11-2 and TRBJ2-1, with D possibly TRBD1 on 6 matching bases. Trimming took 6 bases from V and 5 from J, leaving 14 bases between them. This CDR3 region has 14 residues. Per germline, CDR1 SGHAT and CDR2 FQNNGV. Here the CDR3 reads CASRNRESHNEQFF. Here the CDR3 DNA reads TGTGCCAGCAGAAACAGGGAGTCCCACAATGAGCAGTTCTTC.

DNA of the CDR3: TGTGCCACCGGGACTAGCCCTTCCTACGAGCAGTACTTC. This codes for CATGTSPSYEQYF. The chain recombines TRBV6-6 with TRBJ2-7; 9 bases line up with TRBD2. The CDR3 spans 13 residues. Germline assignment: CDR1 MNHNY and CDR2 SVGAGI (reference sequence). V lost 10 bases to trimming and J lost 1 base; unmatched junction nucleotides: 5.

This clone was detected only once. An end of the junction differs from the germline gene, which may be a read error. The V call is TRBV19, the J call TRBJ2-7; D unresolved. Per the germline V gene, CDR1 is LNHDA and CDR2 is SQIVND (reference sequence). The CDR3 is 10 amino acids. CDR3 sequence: CASPTSGPNF. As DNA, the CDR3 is TGTGCCAGCCCTACCTCCGGCCCAAACTTC.